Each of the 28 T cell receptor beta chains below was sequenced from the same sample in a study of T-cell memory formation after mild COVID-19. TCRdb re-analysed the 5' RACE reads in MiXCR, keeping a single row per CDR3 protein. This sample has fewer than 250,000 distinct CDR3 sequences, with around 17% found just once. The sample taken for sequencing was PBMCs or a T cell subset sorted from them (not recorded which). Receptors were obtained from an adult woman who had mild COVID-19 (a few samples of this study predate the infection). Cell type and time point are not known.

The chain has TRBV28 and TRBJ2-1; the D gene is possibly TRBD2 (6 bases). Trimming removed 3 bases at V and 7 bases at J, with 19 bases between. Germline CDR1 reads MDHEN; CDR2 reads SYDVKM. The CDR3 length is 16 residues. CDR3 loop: CASSFVSGLLGNEQFF. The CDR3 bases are TGTGCCAGCAGTTTCGTAAGCGGGCTTCTCGGGAATGAGCAGTTCTTC.

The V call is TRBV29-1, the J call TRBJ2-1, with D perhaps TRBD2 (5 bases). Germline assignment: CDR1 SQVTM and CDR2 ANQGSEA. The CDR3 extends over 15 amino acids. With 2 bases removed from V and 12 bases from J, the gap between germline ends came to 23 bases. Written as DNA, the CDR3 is TGCAGCGTTGAATTTTATAGCGCGGGTAGGATTCCGCAGTTCTTC. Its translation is CSVEFYSAGRIPQFF.

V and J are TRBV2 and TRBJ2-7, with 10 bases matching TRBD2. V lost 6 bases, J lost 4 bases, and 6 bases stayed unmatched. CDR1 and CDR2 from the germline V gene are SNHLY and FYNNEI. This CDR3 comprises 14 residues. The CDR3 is CASSRGLAAYEQYF. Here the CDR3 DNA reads TGTGCCAGCAGCCGAGGACTAGCGGCTTACGAGCAGTACTTC.

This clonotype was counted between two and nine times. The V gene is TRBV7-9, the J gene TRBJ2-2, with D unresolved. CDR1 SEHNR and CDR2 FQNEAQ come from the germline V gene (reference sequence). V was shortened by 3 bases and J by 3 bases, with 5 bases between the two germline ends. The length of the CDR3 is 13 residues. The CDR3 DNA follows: TGTGCCAGCAGCTTCACCGACACCGGGGAGCTGTTTTTT. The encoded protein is CASSFTDTGELFF.

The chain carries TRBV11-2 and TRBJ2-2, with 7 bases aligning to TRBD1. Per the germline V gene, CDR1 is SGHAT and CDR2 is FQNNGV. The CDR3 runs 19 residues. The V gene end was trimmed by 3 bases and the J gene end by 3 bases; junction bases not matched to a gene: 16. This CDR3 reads CASSFTWDSWDGDTGELFF. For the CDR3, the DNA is TGTGCCAGCAGCTTCACCTGGGACAGTTGGGATGGGGACACCGGGGAGCTGTTTTTT.

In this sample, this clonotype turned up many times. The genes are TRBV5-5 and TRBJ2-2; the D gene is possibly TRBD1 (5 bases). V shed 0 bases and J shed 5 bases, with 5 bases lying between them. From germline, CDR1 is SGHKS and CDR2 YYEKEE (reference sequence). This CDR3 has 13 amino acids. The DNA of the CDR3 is TGTGCCAGCAGCTTGGAGGGGACCGGGGAGCTGTTTTTT. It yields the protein CASSLEGTGELFF. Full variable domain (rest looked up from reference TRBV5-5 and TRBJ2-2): DAGVTQSPTHLIKTRGQQVTLRCSPISGHKSVSWYQQVLGQGPQFIFQYYEKEERGRGNFPDRFSARQFPNYSSELNVNALLLGDSALYLCASSLEGTGELFFGEGSRLTVL.

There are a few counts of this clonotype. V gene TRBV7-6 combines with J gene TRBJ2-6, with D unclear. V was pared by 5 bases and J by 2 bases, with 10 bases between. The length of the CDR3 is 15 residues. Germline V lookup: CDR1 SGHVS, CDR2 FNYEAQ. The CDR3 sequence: CASSVGKAGANVLTF. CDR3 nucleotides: TGTGCCAGCAGCGTAGGCAAGGCTGGGGCCAACGTCCTGACTTTC.

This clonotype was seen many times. Written as DNA, the CDR3 is TGTGCCACCAGTGATTGGAGGACCCGGGGGTCCTACAATGAGCAGTTCTTC. Its translation is CATSDWRTRGSYNEQFF. This sequence joins TRBV24-1 and TRBJ2-1, with D tentatively TRBD2 (6 bases). Per the germline V gene, CDR1 is KGHDR and CDR2 is SFDVKD. The V and J ends lost 2 bases and 1 base respectively, with 14 bases between them. CDR3 length equals 17 residues.

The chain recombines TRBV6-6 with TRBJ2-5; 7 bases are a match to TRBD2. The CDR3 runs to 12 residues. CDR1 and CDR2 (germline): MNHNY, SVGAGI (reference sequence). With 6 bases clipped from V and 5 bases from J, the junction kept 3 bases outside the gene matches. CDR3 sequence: CASSLAAETQYF. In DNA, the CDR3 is TGTGCCAGCAGCCTAGCGGCGGAGACCCAGTACTTC.

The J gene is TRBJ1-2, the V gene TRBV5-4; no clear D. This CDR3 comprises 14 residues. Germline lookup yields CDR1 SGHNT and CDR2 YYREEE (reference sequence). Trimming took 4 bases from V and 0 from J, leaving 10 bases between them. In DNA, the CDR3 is TGTGCCAGCAGCCGCGAGGAAGCTAACTATGGCTACACCTTC. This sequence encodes CASSREEANYGYTF.

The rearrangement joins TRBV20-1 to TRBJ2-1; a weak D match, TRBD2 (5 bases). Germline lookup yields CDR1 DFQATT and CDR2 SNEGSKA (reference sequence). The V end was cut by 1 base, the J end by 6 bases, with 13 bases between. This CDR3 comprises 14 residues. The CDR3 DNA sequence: TGCAGTGCTAGAGTCCCCCTAGCCCCCAATGAGCAGTTCTTC. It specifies CSARVPLAPNEQFF.

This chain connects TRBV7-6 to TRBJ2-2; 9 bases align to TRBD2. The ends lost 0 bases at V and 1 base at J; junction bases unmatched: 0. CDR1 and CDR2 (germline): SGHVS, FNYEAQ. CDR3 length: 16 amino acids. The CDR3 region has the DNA TGTGCCAGCAGCTTAGCTAGCGGGGGGAACACCGGGGAGCTGTTTTTT. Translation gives CASSLASGGNTGELFF.

CDR3 region: CSVEGGGYGYTF. CDR3 sequence (DNA): TGCAGCGTTGAAGGTGGAGGCTATGGCTACACCTTC. V gene TRBV29-1 combines with J gene TRBJ1-2, with unresolved D. The CDR3 contains 12 residues. CDR1 is SQVTM, CDR2 ANQGSEA, per germline. The ends were cut back, 1 base at V and 4 bases at J, with 7 bases in the middle.

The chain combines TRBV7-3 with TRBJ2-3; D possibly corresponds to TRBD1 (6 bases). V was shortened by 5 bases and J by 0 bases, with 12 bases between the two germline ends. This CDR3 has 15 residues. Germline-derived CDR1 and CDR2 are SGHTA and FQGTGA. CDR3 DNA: TGTGCCAGCAGCCAACTAGGGGGTAGCACAGATACGCAGTATTTT. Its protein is CASSQLGGSTDTQYF.

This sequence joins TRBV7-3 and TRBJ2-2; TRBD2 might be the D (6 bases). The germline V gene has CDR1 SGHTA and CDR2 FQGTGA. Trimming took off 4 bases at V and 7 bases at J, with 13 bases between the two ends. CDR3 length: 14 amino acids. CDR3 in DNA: TGTGCCAGCAGCTCGACGCGGGGTTTCGGGGAGCTGTTTTTT. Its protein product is CASSSTRGFGELFF. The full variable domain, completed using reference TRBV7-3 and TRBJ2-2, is GAGVSQTPSNKVTEKGKYVELRCDPISGHTALYWYRQSLGQGPEFLIYFQGTGAADDSGLPNDRFFAVRPEGSVSTLKIQRTERGDSAVYLCASSSTRGFGELFFGEGSRLTVL.

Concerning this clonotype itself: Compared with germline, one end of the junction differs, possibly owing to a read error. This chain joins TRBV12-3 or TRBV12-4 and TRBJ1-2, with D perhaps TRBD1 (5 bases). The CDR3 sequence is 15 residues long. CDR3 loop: CASSDRARSDYRYTF. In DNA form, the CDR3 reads TGTGCCAGCAGCGACAGAGCGAGATCGGACTATCGCTACACCTTC.

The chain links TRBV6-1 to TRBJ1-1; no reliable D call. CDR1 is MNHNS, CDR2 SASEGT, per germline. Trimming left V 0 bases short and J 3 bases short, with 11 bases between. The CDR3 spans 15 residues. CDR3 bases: TGTGCCAGCAGTGAAGCCGGAGGTCCCGACACTGAAGCTTTCTTT. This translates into CASSEAGGPDTEAFF.

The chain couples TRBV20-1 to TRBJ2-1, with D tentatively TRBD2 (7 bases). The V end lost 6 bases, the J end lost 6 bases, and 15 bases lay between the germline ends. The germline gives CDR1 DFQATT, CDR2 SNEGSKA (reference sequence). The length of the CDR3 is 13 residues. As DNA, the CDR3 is TGCAGTGCCAAGGGCGGGGGCGCCAATGAGCAGTTCTTC. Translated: CSAKGGGANEQFF.

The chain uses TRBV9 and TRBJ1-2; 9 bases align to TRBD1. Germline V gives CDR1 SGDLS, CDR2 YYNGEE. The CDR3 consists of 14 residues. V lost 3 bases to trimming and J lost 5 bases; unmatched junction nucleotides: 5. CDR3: CASSGYRGLYGYTF. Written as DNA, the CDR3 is TGTGCCAGCAGCGGCTACAGGGGGCTTTATGGCTACACCTTC.

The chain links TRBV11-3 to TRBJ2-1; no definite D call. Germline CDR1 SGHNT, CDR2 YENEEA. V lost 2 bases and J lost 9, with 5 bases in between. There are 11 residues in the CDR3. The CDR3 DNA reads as TGTGCCAGCAGCTTAAGCGTTGAGCAGTTCTTC. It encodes CASSLSVEQFF.

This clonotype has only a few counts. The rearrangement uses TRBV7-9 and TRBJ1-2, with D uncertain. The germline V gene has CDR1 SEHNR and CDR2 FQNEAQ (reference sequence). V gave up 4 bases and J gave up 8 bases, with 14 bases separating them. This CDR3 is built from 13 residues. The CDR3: CASSSDSVEGYTF. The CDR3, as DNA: TGTGCCAGCAGCTCGGACTCGGTGGAGGGCTACACCTTC.

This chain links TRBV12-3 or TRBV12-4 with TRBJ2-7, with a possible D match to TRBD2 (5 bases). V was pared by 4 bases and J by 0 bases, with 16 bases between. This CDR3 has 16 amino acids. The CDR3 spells CASSSVRWENSYEQYF. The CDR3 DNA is TGTGCCAGCAGTTCTGTGCGGTGGGAGAACTCCTACGAGCAGTACTTC.

The CDR3 region is CASSYSEDRAIYEQYF. In DNA, the CDR3 is TGTGCCAGCAGTTATTCAGAGGACAGGGCGATCTACGAGCAGTACTTC. The V and J genes are TRBV6-5 and TRBJ2-7; TRBD1 agrees at 8 bases. J was trimmed by 3 bases and V by 3 bases; bases with no gene match: 10. The CDR3 totals 16 residues. CDR1 MNHEY and CDR2 SVGAGI come from the germline V gene.

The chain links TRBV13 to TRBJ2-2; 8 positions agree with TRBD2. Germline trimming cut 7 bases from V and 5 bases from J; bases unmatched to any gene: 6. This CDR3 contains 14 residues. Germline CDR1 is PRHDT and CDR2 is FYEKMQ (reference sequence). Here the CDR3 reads CASTLRGGTGELFF. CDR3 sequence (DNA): TGTGCCAGCACCCTCCGGGGGGGGACCGGGGAGCTGTTTTTT.

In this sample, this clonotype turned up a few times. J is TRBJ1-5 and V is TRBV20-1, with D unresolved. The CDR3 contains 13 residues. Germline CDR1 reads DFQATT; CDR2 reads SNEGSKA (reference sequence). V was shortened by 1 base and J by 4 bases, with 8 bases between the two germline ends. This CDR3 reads CSARGQLNQPQHF. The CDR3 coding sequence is TGCAGTGCTAGAGGGCAGCTTAATCAGCCCCAGCATTTT.

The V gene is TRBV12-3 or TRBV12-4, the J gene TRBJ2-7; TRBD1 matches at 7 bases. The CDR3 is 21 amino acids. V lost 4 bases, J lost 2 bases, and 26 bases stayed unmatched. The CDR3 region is CASSSPAPTGYAKYVTYEQYF. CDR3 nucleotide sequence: TGTGCCAGCAGTTCCCCCGCCCCGACAGGGTATGCCAAGTACGTGACCTACGAGCAGTACTTC.

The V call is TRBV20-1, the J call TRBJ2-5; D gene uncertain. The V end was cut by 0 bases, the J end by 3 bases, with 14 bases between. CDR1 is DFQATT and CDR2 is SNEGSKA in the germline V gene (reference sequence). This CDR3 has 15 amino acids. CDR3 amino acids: CSARDLGHAEETQYF. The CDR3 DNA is TGCAGTGCTAGAGATCTTGGTCACGCGGAAGAGACCCAGTACTTC.

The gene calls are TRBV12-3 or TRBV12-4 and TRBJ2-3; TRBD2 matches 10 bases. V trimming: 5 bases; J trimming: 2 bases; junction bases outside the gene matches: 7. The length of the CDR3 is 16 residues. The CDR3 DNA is TGTGCCAGCAGTCCACGTAGCGGGGGGCACACAGATACGCAGTATTTT. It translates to CASSPRSGGHTDTQYF.